Below, 8 T cell receptor beta chains from the same sample are listed, as sequenced in a study of blood T cell repertoires in COVID-19. Here immunoSEQ multiplex PCR was the method, and the copy in TCRdb shows in-frame clones only, minus some. The table lists more than 200,000 clones, about nine tenths of them singletons. Specimen: PBMCs or T cells enriched from blood (not recorded which). The origin of the receptors is a woman aged 25 to 39 with acute COVID-19.

The rearrangement uses TRBV28 and TRBJ2-7, with 8 positions matching TRBD2. Unmatched junction bases numbered 8, after V lost 4 bases and J lost 3 bases. The V gene's germline CDR1 is MDHEN and CDR2 SYDVKM. This CDR3 contains 15 residues. The CDR3, as DNA: TGTGCCAGCAGTTCTGCGGGGGGACCCTACTACGAGCAGTACTTC. Amino acids: CASSSAGGPYYEQYF. Full variable domain (missing parts from reference TRBV28 and TRBJ2-7): DVKVTQSSRYLVKRTGEKVFLECVQDMDHENMFWYRQDPGLGLRLIYFSYDVKMKEKGDIPEGYSVSREKKERFSLILESASTNQTSMYLCASSSAGGPYYEQYFGPGTRLTVT.

The chain carries TRBV18 and TRBJ1-2; possibly TRBD1 for D (6 bases). V was trimmed by 2 bases and J by 4 bases, leaving 11 bases between them. CDR3 size: 14 residues. CDR1 is KGHSH, CDR2 LQKENI, per germline. CDR3 residues: CASSPSRQAYGYTF. The CDR3 DNA reads TGTGCCAGCTCACCATCGAGACAGGCCTATGGCTACACCTTC.

The chain has TRBV19 and TRBJ2-2, with 8 bases that match TRBD1. Trimming removed 4 bases from V and 4 bases from J; junction bases left unmatched: 8. There are 16 residues in the CDR3. CDR1 is LNHDA, CDR2 SQIVND, per germline (reference sequence). The CDR3 DNA reads as TGTGCCAGTAGTACTGGCAGGGGGCAAGCCACCGGGGAGCTGTTTTTT. Amino acids: CASSTGRGQATGELFF. The entire variable domain, with the rest obtained from reference TRBV19 and TRBJ2-2, is as follows: DGGITQSPKYLFRKEGQNVTLSCEQNLNHDAMYWYRQDPGQGLRLIYYSQIVNDFQKGDIAEGYSVSREKKESFPLTVTSAQKNPTAFYLCASSTGRGQATGELFFGEGSRLTVL.

The rearrangement links TRBV11-2 to TRBJ1-1; TRBD1 matches 8 bases. This CDR3 comprises 15 residues. J lost 5 bases, V lost 1 base, and 6 bases had no gene match. Germline loops: CDR1 SGHAT, CDR2 FQNNGV. The CDR3 bases are TGTGCCAGCAGCTTAGCGGACAGGGTGAGGACTGAAGCTTTCTTT. Translating it yields CASSLADRVRTEAFF.

The J gene is TRBJ1-5, the V gene TRBV29-1; D is ambiguous. This CDR3 has 12 amino acids. The germline CDR1 and CDR2 sequences are SQVTM and ANQGSEA. Trimming stripped 6 bases from V and 8 bases from J, with 14 bases between. Here the CDR3 reads CSVASGREPQHF. DNA of the CDR3: TGCAGCGTCGCCTCCGGGCGGGAGCCCCAGCATTTT.

The chain combines TRBV6-2 or TRBV6-3 with TRBJ1-1; 7 nucleotides line up with TRBD1. The V gene end was trimmed by 0 bases and the J gene end by 9 bases; junction bases not matched to a gene: 4. Looked up from germline, CDR1 is MNHEY and CDR2 is SVGEGT. The CDR3 covers 13 residues. CDR3 sequence reads: CASSYSGGAKAFF. DNA for the CDR3: TGTGCCAGCAGTTACTCAGGGGGCGCAAAAGCTTTCTTT.

This rearrangement joins TRBV7-2 to TRBJ1-1; 7 positions match TRBD1. The CDR3 is 14 amino acids. V lost 4 bases to trimming and J lost 4 bases; unmatched junction nucleotides: 6. Germline V lookup: CDR1 SGHTA, CDR2 FQGNSA. The CDR3 protein is CASSSQGQFTEAFF. The CDR3, as DNA: TGTGCCAGCAGCTCCCAGGGACAGTTCACTGAAGCTTTCTTT.

The CDR3 DNA sequence: TGTGCCTGGAGTTTCGGACACGGGGGCTATGGCTACACCTTC. It codes for CAWSFGHGGYGYTF. The chain joins TRBV30 to TRBJ1-2, with D possibly TRBD1 on 5 matching bases. V lost 2 bases and J 4 bases, leaving 14 bases between the germline ends. This CDR3 contains 14 residues. The germline CDR1 and CDR2 sequences are GTSNPN and SVGIG (reference sequence).